This TCR beta chain was captured by sequencing in a study of post-analysis software for immune sequencing data. Overall study findings and caveats: Controls showed significantly higher normalized Chao1 diversity than did multiple sclerosis patients. F measure grouped same-batch samples tightly together. The study found TRBV5-6, TRBV5-1 and TRBV20-1 among five TRBV segments more frequent in patients than controls.

CDR3 length equals 15 residues. V shed 7 bases and J shed 7 bases, with 22 bases lying between them. Per the germline V gene, CDR1 is MNHEY and CDR2 is SVGAGI. This clonotype has more than one count but fewer than ten. Its specificity is unknown. TCR beta cDNA libraries included unique molecular identifiers. Yield was approximately 500,000 cDNA molecules from around 0.96 to 9.9 million T cells. From the PCR reads, TCRdb called clonotypes with MiXCR, one entry per CDR3 protein. Of 750,000 to 950,000 distinct CDR3 sequences listed, approximately 53% are singletons. This TCR came from a girl between 5 and 17 years old with multiple sclerosis. The chain uses TRBV6-5 and TRBJ1-2; tentatively, D is TRBD1 (5 bases). The sample consisted of blood. The CDR3 reads CASTDGRGPGFGYTF. DNA of the CDR3: TGTGCCAGCACCGACGGGAGGGGCCCGGGCTTTGGCTACACCTTC.